What follows are 18 T cell receptor beta chains derived from one specimen sequenced in a study of T cells in pancreatic ductal adenocarcinoma. Produced via immunoSEQ multiplex PCR; TCRdb's table is partial and in-frame only. Of around 10,000 clones detected, over 60% appear once; the ten largest clones hold around 30%. The selected patients with pancreatic ductal adenocarcinoma had surgery but no neoadjuvant therapy. The sequenced sample was pancreatic tumor tissue. These receptors were taken from a human donor with pancreatic ductal adenocarcinoma.

There are a few counts of this clone. This sequence joins TRBV4-2 and TRBJ2-7; 8 bases agree with TRBD1. Germline assignment: CDR1 LGHNA and CDR2 YNFKEQ. Trimming took 0 bases from V and 7 from J; bases not matched to a gene: 17. The CDR3 length is 18 residues. This CDR3 is CASSQELIFRGTGLEQYF. The DNA for the CDR3 is TGTGCCAGCAGCCAAGAGTTAATTTTTCGGGGGACAGGTTTAGAGCAGTACTTC.

This clone is classed as medium-sized. The V and J genes are TRBV5-4 and TRBJ1-2; D remains unclear. The CDR3 has 13 amino acids. Trimming took 4 bases from V and 4 from J, leaving 11 bases between them. Germline V gene data show CDR1 as SGHNT and CDR2 as YYREEE (reference sequence). The CDR3 is CASSNWEGYGYTF. The CDR3 DNA is TGTGCCAGCAGCAATTGGGAAGGCTATGGCTACACCTTC.

The V call is TRBV4-1, the J call TRBJ2-5; D gene uncertain. In germline, CDR1 is MGHRA, CDR2 YSYEKL. Trimming took off 1 base at V and 5 bases at J, with 14 bases between the two ends. This CDR3 is 15 amino acids long. CDR3 region: CASSQAPNSGETQYF. In DNA form, the CDR3 reads TGCGCCAGCAGCCAAGCCCCAAATTCTGGGGAGACCCAGTACTTC.

This clone was seen a single time. The chain couples TRBV19 to TRBJ2-3; D is uncertain. The CDR3 has 16 amino acids. The V gene lost 3 bases and the J gene lost 0 bases, with 13 bases spanning the gap. Per the germline V gene, CDR1 is LNHDA and CDR2 is SQIVND (reference sequence). The DNA for the CDR3 is TGTGCCAGTAGTATGATGGCTCGAATCAGCACAGATACGCAGTATTTT. Translation gives CASSMMARISTDTQYF.

V gene TRBV5-8 combines with J gene TRBJ1-1, with unresolved D. This CDR3 comprises 13 residues. The V end was cut by 2 bases, the J end by 1 base, with 6 bases between. The germline CDR1 and CDR2 sequences are SGHTS and YDEGEE. Here the CDR3 DNA reads TGTGCCAGCAGCTTAACTTCGAACACTGAAGCTTTCTTT. The encoded protein is CASSLTSNTEAFF.

This clone was observed once. The rearrangement links TRBV6-5 to TRBJ1-4; D ambiguous. V was pared by 5 bases and J by 8 bases, with 3 bases between. The CDR3 is 10 amino acids. The germline V gene has CDR1 MNHEY and CDR2 SVGAGI. Written as DNA, the CDR3 is TGTGCCAGCAGTGGCGAAAAACTGTTTTTT. Residues: CASSGEKLFF.

The chain couples TRBV7-8 to TRBJ2-7, with D perhaps TRBD2 (5 bases). The CDR3 loop spans 14 amino acids. CDR1 is SGHVS and CDR2 is FQNEAQ in the germline V gene. Trimming shortened V by 2 bases and J by 0 bases, and 8 bases separated the two germline ends. The CDR3: CASSLTEVSYEQYF. The CDR3 DNA follows: TGTGCCAGCAGCTTAACGGAGGTCTCCTACGAGCAGTACTTC.

V and J are TRBV30 and TRBJ1-3; 8 bases fit TRBD1. The germline V gene has CDR1 GTSNPN and CDR2 SVGIG (reference sequence). The junction had 7 bases not matched to a gene; V was cut back by 3 bases and J by 0 bases. This CDR3 contains 16 residues. The CDR3 region is CAWRDRERGSGNTIYF. CDR3 DNA sequence: TGTGCCTGGAGGGACAGGGAAAGGGGCTCTGGAAACACCATATATTTT.

This chain links TRBV19 with TRBJ1-1, with unresolved D. Germline V lookup: CDR1 LNHDA, CDR2 SQIVND (reference sequence). The V end was cut by 6 bases, the J end by 1 base, with 9 bases between. This CDR3 has 13 residues. The CDR3 spells CASRRVSNTEAFF. CDR3 DNA sequence: TGTGCCAGTAGGAGGGTTTCGAACACTGAAGCTTTCTTT.

The table lists this clone with a few counts. This sequence joins TRBV7-9 and TRBJ2-3; D is possibly TRBD2 (5 bases). This CDR3 is built from 13 residues. The V gene's germline CDR1 is SEHNR and CDR2 FQNEAQ (reference sequence). Trimming shortened V by 5 bases and J by 3 bases, and 9 bases separated the two germline ends. This chain's CDR3 is CASSPTGTDTQYF. The DNA for the CDR3 is TGTGCCAGCAGCCCAACGGGAACAGATACGCAGTATTTT.

This chain joins TRBV7-2 and TRBJ2-1; 9 positions match TRBD2. The CDR3 is made up of 14 amino acids. Trimming took 4 bases from V and 4 from J; bases not matched to a gene: 2. CDR1 is SGHTA and CDR2 is FQGNSA in the germline V gene. CDR3 region: CASSSTSGYNEQFF. The DNA of the CDR3 is TGTGCCAGCAGCTCCACTAGCGGGTACAATGAGCAGTTCTTC.

V gene TRBV11-3 combines with J gene TRBJ1-5; tentative D call: TRBD1 (5 bases). Germline V gives CDR1 SGHNT, CDR2 YENEEA. V lost 5 bases and J lost 0, with 20 bases in between. The CDR3 length is 18 residues. The CDR3: CASSRDRDGGCSNQPQHF. CDR3 DNA sequence: TGTGCCAGCAGCCGTGACCGGGACGGAGGATGTAGCAATCAGCCCCAGCATTTT.

This clone has just one count. The rearrangement uses TRBV11-3 and TRBJ2-1, with 9 bases that match TRBD2. This CDR3 has 15 residues. V was pared by 0 bases and J by 8 bases, with 5 bases of the junction left unmatched. The germline V gene has CDR1 SGHNT and CDR2 YENEEA. The CDR3 region is CASSLEGGGEYEQFF. CDR3 nucleotides: TGTGCCAGCAGCTTAGAAGGCGGGGGGGAGTATGAGCAGTTCTTC.

V usage is TRBV5-1 and J usage is TRBJ2-3, with a tentative D call TRBD2 (7 bases). V was shortened by 4 bases and J by 0 bases, with 15 bases between the two germline ends. The CDR3 consists of 16 residues. CDR1 is SGHRS, CDR2 YFSETQ, per germline. In DNA, the CDR3 is TGCGCCAGCAGCACAGGGAGGGGGTCTAGCACAGATACGCAGTATTTT. Amino acid sequence: CASSTGRGSSTDTQYF. Drawing the rest from reference TRBV5-1 and TRBJ2-3, the complete variable domain is KAGVTQTPRYLIKTRGQQVTLSCSPISGHRSVSWYQQTPGQGLQFLFEYFSETQRNKGNFPGRFSGRQFSNSRSEMNVSTLELGDSALYLCASSTGRGSSTDTQYFGPGTRLTVL.

The chain couples TRBV19 to TRBJ2-7; D might be TRBD2 (6 bases). The CDR3 has 16 amino acids. Per germline, CDR1 LNHDA and CDR2 SQIVND (reference sequence). Trimming removed 5 bases from V and 0 bases from J, with 17 bases in between. CDR3 bases: TGTGCCAGTAGTCGCTTACTCAGCGGGTACTCCTACGAGCAGTACTTC. This encodes CASSRLLSGYSYEQYF.

The chain links TRBV18 to TRBJ2-5; D unresolved. The V gene's germline CDR1 is KGHSH and CDR2 LQKENI. The V and J ends lost 5 bases and 2 bases respectively, with 12 bases between them. CDR3 size: 14 residues. The DNA of the CDR3 is TGTGCCAGCTCAACAACAGCTAGACAAGAGACCCAGTACTTC. Amino acids: CASSTTARQETQYF.

The chain joins TRBV7-3 to TRBJ2-3, with a weak D call TRBD2 (7 bases). The germline gives CDR1 SGHTA, CDR2 FQGTGA. V was clipped by 5 bases and J by 2 bases, with 20 bases between them. The length of the CDR3 is 17 residues. CDR3 loop: CASSPRRPGGHTDTQYF. CDR3 bases: TGTGCCAGCAGCCCCCGACGTCCGGGGGGACACACAGATACGCAGTATTTT.

This clone was observed a few times. This sequence joins TRBV19 and TRBJ1-4, with D hard to call. This CDR3 comprises 14 residues. The V end was cut by 4 bases, the J end by 4 bases, with 10 bases between. Looked up from germline, CDR1 is LNHDA and CDR2 is SQIVND (reference sequence). The CDR3 loop reads CASSRRKDNEKLFF. The CDR3 nucleotides read TGTGCCAGTAGTAGGCGGAAAGATAATGAAAAACTGTTTTTT.